This is a list of T cell receptor beta chains from one sample in a study of blood T cell repertoires in COVID-19. The protocol was immunoSEQ multiplex PCR, while the TCRdb copy is restricted to in-frame clones and leaves out a portion. The sample yields approximately 300,000 clones, 85% to 90% seen once. The specimen was peripheral blood. The receptors were sampled from a young woman with COVID-19, enrolled during active disease. The CDR3 runs from the conserved cysteine through the conserved F or W. The D gene is left open where the match is weak. Clone size is given for some rows only: seen once, a few or many times, or a class if the clone is expanded.

CDR3,DNA,size,D,V,J
CASIEWPGNSPLHF,TGTGCCAGCATCGAGTGGCCGGGGAATTCACCCCTCCACTTT,NA,NA,TRBV5-4,TRBJ1-6
CATSDKRSDRDNEQFF,TGTGCCACCAGTGATAAAAGATCGGACAGAGACAATGAGCAGTTCTTC,NA,NA,TRBV24-1,TRBJ2-1
CSVRGWGGSYEQYF,TGCAGCGTCCGGGGTTGGGGAGGGTCCTACGAGCAGTACTTC,once,TRBD2,TRBV29-1,TRBJ2-7
CASNSRTGRYEQYF,TGTGCCAGCAACTCTAGGACAGGCCGCTACGAGCAGTACTTC,NA,TRBD1,TRBV28,TRBJ2-7
CATSRDGTGSEKLFF,TGTGCCACCAGCAGAGATGGGACAGGGTCTGAAAAACTGTTTTTT,NA,TRBD1,TRBV15,TRBJ1-4
CASSFIAGGPSNEQFF,TGCGCCAGCAGCTTTATAGCGGGAGGGCCAAGCAATGAGCAGTTCTTC,NA,TRBD2,TRBV5-1,TRBJ2-1
CASSLVTGELFF,TGTGCCAGCAGTTTAGTCACCGGGGAGCTGTTTTTT,NA,NA,TRBV25-1,TRBJ2-2
CASRGGSGTEAFF,TGTGCCAGCAGGGGGGGTTCGGGCACTGAAGCTTTCTTT,NA,NA,TRBV6-5,TRBJ1-1
CASSLEGPRRRTNYGYTF,TGTGCCAGCAGCTTGGAGGGGCCGCGAAGAAGAACTAACTATGGCTACACCTTC,NA,NA,TRBV5-6,TRBJ1-2
CASSAPLTGNIQYF,TGTGCCAGCAGTGCCCCCCTGACAGGAAACATTCAGTACTTC,few,NA,TRBV2,TRBJ2-4
CSVDDRATQYF,TGCAGCGTTGACGACAGGGCTACGCAGTATTTT,once,TRBD1,TRBV29-1,TRBJ2-3